The clone carrying this T cell receptor (beta chain) rates as medium-sized (0.01 to 0.1%). Its antigen is unknown. General study findings and limits: Tumor Treg TCRs overlapped most with tumor naive CD4+ cells. In terms of TCR gene usage, tumor memory CD4+ T cells clustered together with blood and lymph node memory CD4+ cells, as well as with lymph node naive CD4+ cells.

MiXCR, run by TCRdb on the multiplex PCR reads, gives a single entry per CDR3 protein. The sample yields some 710 distinct CDR3 sequences, roughly 3.5% seen once. Cells sorted as Tregs were CD4+, CD25+ and CD127-/low. The TCR sequence derives from a female donor with breast cancer. The sample taken for sequencing was Tregs sorted from blood.

CDR3 nucleotides: TGTGCCAGCAGTCCGCAATTAGGGGTTTCGGACTATGGCTACACCTTC. Amino acid sequence: CASSPQLGVSDYGYTF. The rearrangement joins TRBV12-3 or TRBV12-4 to TRBJ1-2, with TRBD1 as a possible D gene (5 bases). The CDR3 extends over 16 amino acids. The V end was cut by 5 bases, the J end by 3 bases, with 19 bases between.